Presented here are 29 T cell receptor beta chains from one specimen sequenced in a study of T cells in tuberculosis. Here immunoSEQ multiplex PCR was the method, and the copy in TCRdb shows in-frame clones only, minus some. Among tens of thousands of clones listed, roughly 96% were seen once. The sample consisted of PBMCs. These TCRs come from a donor aged 10 to 29 with latent tuberculosis or without tuberculosis infection.

This chain joins TRBV30 and TRBJ1-4; D is ambiguous. Germline CDR1 GTSNPN, CDR2 SVGIG (reference sequence). The V and J ends lost 0 bases and 4 bases respectively, with 15 bases between them. The CDR3 is made up of 16 amino acids. CDR3 residues: CAWSVLPLSSNEKLFF. The CDR3 coding sequence is TGTGCCTGGAGTGTACTTCCCTTGTCAAGTAATGAAAAACTGTTTTTT.

This chain links TRBV7-9 with TRBJ1-5, with 8 bases fitting TRBD1. CDR3 length: 16 amino acids. J gave up 3 bases and V 3 bases, and 7 bases lay outside the gene matches. From germline, CDR1 is SEHNR and CDR2 FQNEAQ (reference sequence). The CDR3 nucleotides read TGTGCCAGCAGCTTTTCGACAGGGGTATACAATCAGCCCCAGCATTTT. It specifies CASSFSTGVYNQPQHF.

The J gene is TRBJ1-2, the V gene TRBV11-2; D remains unclear. The CDR3 covers 15 residues. V lost 0 bases, J lost 4 bases, and 12 bases lay in between. Germline V gene lookup returns CDR1 SGHAT and CDR2 FQNNGV. In nucleotides, the CDR3 is TGTGCCAGCAGCTTAGACGTCGGGGAAGGCTATGGCTACACCTTC. Its translation: CASSLDVGEGYGYTF.

V usage is TRBV9 and J usage is TRBJ2-2; no clear D gene. This CDR3 comprises 14 residues. V was pared by 4 bases and J by 1 base, with 8 bases between. The V gene's germline CDR1 is SGDLS and CDR2 YYNGEE. The CDR3 DNA reads TGTGCCAGCAGCTCCCGACAGAACACCGGGGAGCTGTTTTTT. Residues: CASSSRQNTGELFF.

This sequence joins TRBV27 and TRBJ2-1, with D unclear. Trimming stripped 2 bases from V and 7 bases from J, with 9 bases between. CDR3 length equals 13 residues. The V gene's germline CDR1 is MNHEY and CDR2 SMNVEV (reference sequence). Here the CDR3 DNA reads TGTGCCAGCAGTTTAGCTGAGCTGAATGAGCAGTTCTTC. Amino acids: CASSLAELNEQFF.

This rearrangement joins TRBV11-3 to TRBJ1-2, with 7 nucleotides matching TRBD1. Per germline, CDR1 SGHNT and CDR2 YENEEA. Trimming took 0 bases from V and 5 from J; bases not matched to a gene: 6. The CDR3 is 15 amino acids. CDR3 sequence (DNA): TGTGCCAGCAGCTTAGATCGTGGACAGGAGTATGGCTACACCTTC. It encodes CASSLDRGQEYGYTF.

The chain joins TRBV9 to TRBJ1-6, with 7 bases identical to TRBD1. The trim removed 6 bases at V and 9 bases at J, leaving 9 bases unmatched. This CDR3 comprises 14 residues. Germline CDR1 SGDLS, CDR2 YYNGEE. The CDR3 DNA is TGTGCCAGCAACGATCTCCCAGGGGGTTCACCCCTCCACTTT. Amino acid sequence: CASNDLPGGSPLHF. Drawing the rest from reference TRBV9 and TRBJ1-6, the complete variable domain is DSGVTQTPKHLITATGQRVTLRCSPRSGDLSVYWYQQSLDQGLQFLIQYYNGEERAKGNILERFSAQQFPDLHSELNLSSLELGDSALYFCASNDLPGGSPLHFGNGTRLTVT.

This rearrangement joins TRBV4-1 to TRBJ2-7, with 7 bases identical to TRBD2. The CDR3 is made up of 15 amino acids. Germline trimming cut 0 bases from V and 6 bases from J; bases unmatched to any gene: 8. The germline V gene encodes CDR1 MGHRA and CDR2 YSYEKL. The chain's CDR3 is CASSQDPGTIVEQYF. DNA of the CDR3: TGCGCCAGCAGCCAAGACCCCGGGACTATAGTCGAGCAGTACTTC.

In DNA form, the CDR3 reads TGTGCCAGCAGTATACAGGGGAACACTGAAGCTTTCTTT. Translating gives CASSIQGNTEAFF. The chain employs TRBV6-6 and TRBJ1-1; a weak D match, TRBD1 (6 bases). Between the trimmed V and J ends, which lost 5 bases and 1 base, there was a span of 8 bases. The CDR3 has 13 residues. Looked up from germline, CDR1 is MNHNY and CDR2 is SVGAGI (reference sequence).

The V call is TRBV5-1, the J call TRBJ2-2; 7 bases match TRBD1. The CDR3 spans 16 residues. Germline V gene data show CDR1 as SGHRS and CDR2 as YFSETQ. Germline trimming cut 0 bases from V and 5 bases from J; bases unmatched to any gene: 7. As DNA, the CDR3 is TGCGCCAGCAGCTTGGCCGGACAGGCATCTACCGGGGAGCTGTTTTTT. It translates to CASSLAGQASTGELFF.

This chain links TRBV11-2 with TRBJ2-1; D uncertain. Germline V gene lookup returns CDR1 SGHAT and CDR2 FQNNGV. The CDR3 sequence is 12 residues long. The V and J ends lost 2 bases and 7 bases respectively, with 6 bases between them. CDR3 sequence (DNA): TGTGCCAGCAGCTTACGCGAGAATGAGCAGTTCTTC. It is translated as CASSLRENEQFF.

CDR3 nucleotide sequence: TGTGCCATCAGATTTAGCGGGAGTTTCTCCTACGAGCAGTACTTC. It codes for CAIRFSGSFSYEQYF. This chain uses TRBV10-3 with TRBJ2-7; 9 nucleotides agree with TRBD2. The CDR3 covers 15 residues. Trimming took 6 bases from V and 0 from J; bases not matched to a gene: 6. Germline V gives CDR1 ENHRY, CDR2 SYGVKD.

The chain has TRBV30 and TRBJ1-5; unclear D gene. V lost 5 bases and J 7 bases, leaving 15 bases between the germline ends. The CDR3 loop spans 13 amino acids. Germline CDR1 is GTSNPN and CDR2 is SVGIG (reference sequence). The CDR3 bases are TGTGCCTGGGGACCGCGAGGGAGACAGCCCCAGCATTTT. Protein product: CAWGPRGRQPQHF.

This chain links TRBV7-2 with TRBJ2-7; TRBD2 might be the D (5 bases). Germline V gene lookup returns CDR1 SGHTA and CDR2 FQGNSA. Trimming took 3 bases from V and 7 from J, leaving 13 bases between them. CDR3 length equals 13 residues. CDR3 in amino acids: CASSLGPRREQYF. CDR3 nucleotides: TGTGCCAGCAGCTTGGGCCCCAGGAGGGAGCAGTACTTC.

V and J are TRBV4-1 and TRBJ2-7; TRBD1 matches at 8 bases. The CDR3 is 17 amino acids. Germline V gene sequence: CDR1 MGHRA, CDR2 YSYEKL. The V gene end was trimmed by 2 bases and the J gene end by 2 bases; junction bases not matched to a gene: 11. The CDR3 bases are TGCGCCAGCAGCCAAAGAAGCTTCCGGGACAGGACCTACGAGCAGTACTTC. This codes for CASSQRSFRDRTYEQYF.

The V call is TRBV4-2, the J call TRBJ1-6; TRBD1 matches 7 bases. Losses at the gene ends were 1 base for V and 7 bases for J; bases not matched to a gene: 10. The CDR3 consists of 17 residues. Germline lookup yields CDR1 LGHNA and CDR2 YNFKEQ. The CDR3 region is CASSQGSSGTVNSPLHF. In nucleotides, the CDR3 is TGTGCCAGCAGCCAAGGAAGTTCCGGGACAGTGAATTCACCCCTCCACTTT.

This sequence joins TRBV6-5 and TRBJ2-7; 9 bases map to TRBD1. The CDR3 is 14 amino acids. Germline V gene lookup returns CDR1 MNHEY and CDR2 SVGAGI. V was pared by 6 bases and J by 4 bases, with 7 bases of the junction left unmatched. CDR3 residues: CASRDHRGLYEQYF. The DNA of the CDR3 is TGTGCCAGCAGAGACCACAGGGGGCTTTACGAGCAGTACTTC.

The V and J genes are TRBV19 and TRBJ1-6, with 7 bases fitting TRBD1. Germline lookup yields CDR1 LNHDA and CDR2 SQIVND (reference sequence). The CDR3 is 13 amino acids. J was trimmed by 8 bases and V by 10 bases; bases with no gene match: 8. The chain's CDR3 is CATADRWDSPLHF. As DNA, the CDR3 is TGTGCCACCGCGGACAGGTGGGATTCACCCCTCCACTTT.

The gene calls are TRBV29-1 and TRBJ2-4; TRBD2 might be the D (6 bases). There are 16 residues in the CDR3. V lost 0 bases and J 3 bases, leaving 15 bases between the germline ends. Germline CDR1 reads SQVTM; CDR2 reads ANQGSEA. The DNA for the CDR3 is TGCAGCGTTGAAGATAGAGTGGAGGGGAGCAAAAACATTCAGTACTTC. Translation: CSVEDRVEGSKNIQYF.

CDR3 region: CATTNRCRTGELFF. For the CDR3, the DNA is TGTGCCACCACCAACAGGTGTCGAACCGGGGAGCTGTTTTTT. This rearrangement joins TRBV21-1 to TRBJ2-2; the D call in the table, TRBD1, was not verified against the DNA. TRBV21-1 is a pseudogene segment. The CDR3 has 14 residues.

This chain connects TRBV5-8 to TRBJ2-7; D may be TRBD1 (6 bases). Germline V gene lookup returns CDR1 SGHTS and CDR2 YDEGEE. The V end lost 4 bases, the J end lost 2 bases, and 10 bases lay between the germline ends. The CDR3 consists of 13 residues. The CDR3 nucleotides are TGTGCCAGCAGCCTCAGGGGAACCTACGAGCAGTACTTC. Protein sequence: CASSLRGTYEQYF.

The rearrangement links TRBV6-6 to TRBJ2-3; a possible D gene is TRBD2 (6 bases). The germline V gene has CDR1 MNHNY and CDR2 SVGAGI (reference sequence). The CDR3 has 16 residues. Trimming removed 6 bases from V and 5 bases from J, with 21 bases in between. CDR3 in amino acids: CASSPPRAGLRDTQYF. CDR3 sequence (DNA): TGTGCCAGCAGCCCCCCTAGGGCGGGACTCAGAGATACGCAGTATTTT.

This clone was counted a single time. V gene TRBV29-1 combines with J gene TRBJ2-7; possible D gene TRBD1, 6 bases. V was shortened by 3 bases and J by 7 bases, with 13 bases between the two germline ends. The CDR3 is made up of 12 amino acids. Germline V gene lookup returns CDR1 SQVTM and CDR2 ANQGSEA. The CDR3: CSVETATGEQYF. For the CDR3, the DNA is TGCAGCGTTGAGACAGCGACAGGTGAGCAGTACTTC.

The CDR3 nucleotides are TGTGCCAGCAGCGTAGAAAGCGGAACAACTGGGATTTGGAATGAGCAGTTCTTC. Translating it yields CASSVESGTTGIWNEQFF. The rearrangement links TRBV9 to TRBJ2-1; D perhaps matches TRBD2 (5 bases). Trimming pared 0 bases from V and 7 bases from J, leaving 23 bases between. The CDR3 runs 18 residues. The germline gives CDR1 SGDLS, CDR2 YYNGEE.

The CDR3 sequence is CASEGAFQETQYF. As DNA, the CDR3 is TGTGCCAGCGAGGGGGCTTTCCAAGAGACCCAGTACTTC. The gene calls are TRBV28 and TRBJ2-5; TRBD1 matches at 7 bases. This CDR3 contains 13 residues. J was trimmed by 1 base and V by 8 bases; bases with no gene match: 4. Germline V lookup: CDR1 MDHEN, CDR2 SYDVKM.

The chain employs TRBV7-6 and TRBJ1-1; D perhaps matches TRBD1 (6 bases). Trimming left V 3 bases short and J 0 bases short, with 17 bases between. The CDR3 loop spans 17 amino acids. CDR1 and CDR2 from the germline V gene are SGHVS and FNYEAQ. The CDR3 DNA sequence: TGTGCCAGCAGCTTTTTGGGGGGGGCCGGTTTGAACACTGAAGCTTTCTTT. Translated, it gives CASSFLGGAGLNTEAFF.

The chain is built from TRBV5-4 and TRBJ2-2; TRBD2 aligns across 12 bases. V was clipped by 4 bases and J by 3 bases; unmatched bases: 4. This CDR3 region has 16 residues. Germline CDR1 and CDR2: SGHNT and YYREEE (reference sequence). Here the CDR3 reads CASSLLAGGDTGELFF. The CDR3 coding sequence is TGTGCCAGCAGCCTACTAGCGGGAGGCGACACCGGGGAGCTGTTTTTT. Combining the CDR3 with reference TRBV5-4 and TRBJ2-2 gives the whole variable domain ETGVTQSPTHLIKTRGQQVTLRCSSQSGHNTVSWYQQALGQGPQFIFQYYREEENGRGNFPPRFSGLQFPNYSSELNVNALELDDSALYLCASSLLAGGDTGELFFGEGSRLTVL.

The chain combines TRBV6-6 with TRBJ1-2; possibly TRBD1 for D (5 bases). The CDR3 is 13 amino acids. V lost 2 bases to trimming and J lost 7 bases, with 11 bases between them. Germline lookup yields CDR1 MNHNY and CDR2 SVGAGI (reference sequence). The CDR3 DNA reads TGTGCCAGCAGTTACGCGGGAGGGGTTGGCTACACCTTC. It translates to CASSYAGGVGYTF.

The chain carries TRBV27 and TRBJ1-2; D gene ambiguous. The CDR3 contains 15 residues. Per germline, CDR1 MNHEY and CDR2 SMNVEV (reference sequence). Trimming removed 2 bases at V and 2 bases at J, with 12 bases between. The CDR3 nucleotides are TGTGCCAGCAGTTTAAGTGCAGGTCTGAACTATGGCTACACCTTC. Amino acids: CASSLSAGLNYGYTF.